The rows below give T cell receptor beta chains drawn from one sample of a study of naive and memory T cell subsets. TCRdb called the UMI-ligation and nested PCR reads again in MiXCR, with one record for every CDR3 protein. The table lists approximately 140,000 distinct CDR3 sequences, over 15% of them singletons. The sequenced material came from naive CD4+ T cells from blood. These receptors all stem from a human donor in good health. CDR3s include the opening cysteine and the closing phenylalanine or tryptophan. Fields, in order: V gene, J gene, D gene, clone size, CDR3 DNA, CDR3 protein. A D gene is named only where the DNA matches it firmly. Not every row has a clone size; where given, it reads once, few, many or a size class.

V: TRBV4-3; J: TRBJ2-5; D: TRBD2; size: .; DNA: TGCGCCAGCAGCCAAGAATCGGGAGGATGGGAGACCCAGTACTTC; CDR3: CASSQESGGWETQYF
V: TRBV13; J: TRBJ2-7; D: .; size: .; DNA: TGTGCCAGCAGTCTCGGCGGGACGAGAAGCTCCTACGAGCAGTACTTC; CDR3: CASSLGGTRSSYEQYF
V: TRBV5-1; J: TRBJ2-3; D: .; size: .; DNA: TGCGCCAGCAGCTTGGAGGGGAAGTTCACAGATACGCAGTATTTT; CDR3: CASSLEGKFTDTQYF
V: TRBV9; J: TRBJ2-3; D: .; size: many; DNA: TGTGCCAGCAGCGTAGCTACTGCTTACACAGATACGCAGTATTTT; CDR3: CASSVATAYTDTQYF
V: TRBV6-1; J: TRBJ1-5; D: .; size: many; DNA: TGTGCCAGCAGTATCACAGGGTATCAGCCCCAGCATTTT; CDR3: CASSITGYQPQHF
V: TRBV20-1; J: TRBJ2-7; D: .; size: .; DNA: TGCAGTGCTAGAGATCCGGGTTGCTCCTACGAGCAGTACTTC; CDR3: CSARDPGCSYEQYF
V: TRBV12-3/TRBV12-4; J: TRBJ2-4; D: .; size: many; DNA: TGTGCCAGCAGTTTGGGGATGGGACTCCGCGACATTCAGTACTTC; CDR3: CASSLGMGLRDIQYF
V: TRBV5-1; J: TRBJ2-3; D: .; size: many; DNA: TGTGCCAGCAGCTTAGAGACAGATACGCAGTATTTT; CDR3: CASSLETDTQYF
V: TRBV15; J: TRBJ2-2; D: TRBD1; size: .; DNA: TGTGCCACCAGCAGACGAAGGGCCCTGACAGGGGGCCCCACCGGGGAGCTGTTTTTT; CDR3: CATSRRRALTGGPTGELFF
V: TRBV20-1; J: TRBJ2-2; D: .; size: .; DNA: TGCAGTGCTAGTCCCGGGGGCATAAACACCGGGGAGCTGTTTTTT; CDR3: CSASPGGINTGELFF
V: TRBV7-9; J: TRBJ1-2; D: .; size: few; DNA: TGTGCCAGCAGCTTAAAGAACCCGGTCAATGGCTACACCTTC; CDR3: CASSLKNPVNGYTF
V: TRBV6-6; J: TRBJ2-5; D: .; size: many; DNA: TGTGCCAGCAGACAATCCGGGGAGACCCAGTACTTC; CDR3: CASRQSGETQYF
V: TRBV13; J: TRBJ1-5; D: TRBD1; size: few; DNA: TGTGCCAGCAGCACCCGGGACAGGGGGCTTTGGGATAGCAATCAGCCCCAGCATTTT; CDR3: CASSTRDRGLWDSNQPQHF
V: TRBV6-5; J: TRBJ2-7; D: .; size: few; DNA: TGTGCCAGCAGTTACTCGGGGTACTCTGCCAACTACGAGCAGTACTTC; CDR3: CASSYSGYSANYEQYF
V: TRBV5-1; J: TRBJ1-1; D: .; size: .; DNA: TGCGCCAGCAGCTTTGCAGGACCGAACACTGAAGCTTTCTTT; CDR3: CASSFAGPNTEAFF
V: TRBV6-6; J: TRBJ1-3; D: TRBD1; size: few; DNA: TGTGCCAGCAGTCTGGGACAGGGCAACTTTGGAAACACCATATATTTT; CDR3: CASSLGQGNFGNTIYF
V: TRBV6-6; J: TRBJ1-5; D: TRBD1; size: many; DNA: TGTGCCAGCAGTTACGGGACAGGGCAAATGAATCAGCCCCAGCATTTT; CDR3: CASSYGTGQMNQPQHF
V: TRBV5-6; J: TRBJ1-5; D: .; size: many; DNA: TGTGCCAGCAGCTTGGCCTCGGGCAGCAATCAGCCCCAGCATTTT; CDR3: CASSLASGSNQPQHF
V: TRBV18; J: TRBJ2-2; D: .; size: .; DNA: TGTGCCAGCTCACCACCGGGAGATAACACCGGGGAGCTGTTTTTT; CDR3: CASSPPGDNTGELFF
V: TRBV10-3; J: TRBJ2-1; D: TRBD2; size: few; DNA: TGTGCCATCCTTCCCGGGACCTTAAGCGGCGGGAGCTCCTACAATGAGCAGTTCTTC; CDR3: CAILPGTLSGGSSYNEQFF
V: TRBV28; J: TRBJ1-6; D: .; size: few; DNA: TGTGCCAGCAGTTTGGGGCAGTATAATTCACCCCTCCACTTT; CDR3: CASSLGQYNSPLHF
V: TRBV20-1; J: TRBJ1-4; D: TRBD1; size: .; DNA: TGCAGTGCTAATGGGTTACAGGGGGATGAAAAACTGTTTTTT; CDR3: CSANGLQGDEKLFF
V: TRBV12-3/TRBV12-4; J: TRBJ2-1; D: TRBD2; size: many; DNA: TGTGCCAGCAATTACCTAGCGGGAGGAACCAATGAGCAGTTCTTC; CDR3: CASNYLAGGTNEQFF
V: TRBV29-1; J: TRBJ2-1; D: .; size: .; DNA: TGCAGCGTTGCCACTCCGGGGACCAGAGGATACAATGAGCAGTTCTTC; CDR3: CSVATPGTRGYNEQFF
V: TRBV5-1; J: TRBJ2-1; D: .; size: few; DNA: TGCGCCAGCAGCCTACAGGGTTCCAACAATGAGCAGTTCTTC; CDR3: CASSLQGSNNEQFF
V: TRBV3-1; J: TRBJ1-1; D: .; size: .; DNA: TGTGCCAGCAGCCAATTTCCGGGGGCCAAATCGGAAGCTTTCTTT; CDR3: CASSQFPGAKSEAFF
V: TRBV11-2; J: TRBJ2-4; D: .; size: .; DNA: TGTGCCAGCAGCCCGTTCCGGAGAGAATCGTGGGCCAAAAACATTCAGTACTTC; CDR3: CASSPFRRESWAKNIQYF
V: TRBV25-1; J: TRBJ1-4; D: .; size: .; DNA: TGTGCCAGCAGTGAGACAGATACTAATGAAAAACTGTTTTTT; CDR3: CASSETDTNEKLFF
V: TRBV30; J: TRBJ2-2; D: TRBD2; size: few; DNA: TGTGCCTGGAGACCGATTGTACGGGAGGCCGGGGAGCTGTTTTTT; CDR3: CAWRPIVREAGELFF
V: TRBV9; J: TRBJ2-7; D: .; size: few; DNA: TGTGCCAGCAGCGCCAATGGGGGGAGCGGCTACGAGCAGTACTTC; CDR3: CASSANGGSGYEQYF
V: TRBV6-5; J: TRBJ2-3; D: TRBD2; size: few; DNA: TGTGCCAGCAGTCTTGGAGGACTAGCGGCAGCCCAGTATTTT; CDR3: CASSLGGLAAAQYF
V: TRBV4-1; J: TRBJ1-5; D: .; size: few; DNA: TGCGCCAGCAGCCAAGCTAGCCAGGGAATTCAGCCCCAGCATTTT; CDR3: CASSQASQGIQPQHF
V: TRBV25-1; J: TRBJ2-7; D: .; size: many; DNA: TGTGCCAGCAGCCGGCAGGGTACCTACGAGCAGTACTTC; CDR3: CASSRQGTYEQYF
V: TRBV7-9; J: TRBJ2-7; D: .; size: few; DNA: TGTGCCAGCAGCTTAGTAGGGGGCGGCGGGAGAGCCTACGAGCAGTACTTC; CDR3: CASSLVGGGGRAYEQYF
V: TRBV30; J: TRBJ2-2; D: TRBD2; size: .; DNA: TGTGCCTGGAAGACGGGGACTAGCGTCACCGGGGAGCTGTTTTTT; CDR3: CAWKTGTSVTGELFF
V: TRBV30; J: TRBJ2-7; D: .; size: few; DNA: TGTGCCTGGGTGAGGACAGCAAACCTTTACGAGCAGTACTTC; CDR3: CAWVRTANLYEQYF
V: TRBV19; J: TRBJ2-3; D: TRBD2; size: .; DNA: TGTGCCAGTCGACAAGCGGGAGGGCCGGTTGGTACGCAGTATTTT; CDR3: CASRQAGGPVGTQYF
V: TRBV7-2; J: TRBJ2-4; D: .; size: many; DNA: TGTGCCAGCAGCTTAGCGCCAGGGTTCGACATTCAGTACTTC; CDR3: CASSLAPGFDIQYF
V: TRBV20-1; J: TRBJ1-1; D: .; size: .; DNA: TGCAGTGCTAGAGGGGTCGAGAGAACGGGAGACACTGAAGCTTTCTTT; CDR3: CSARGVERTGDTEAFF
V: TRBV5-1; J: TRBJ2-6; D: .; size: few; DNA: TGCGCCAGCAGCCCCCAAACTGGGGCCAACGTCCTGACTTTC; CDR3: CASSPQTGANVLTF
V: TRBV20-1; J: TRBJ1-1; D: .; size: .; DNA: TGCAGTGCTAGGGTCTTGGGACGAGGGACCACTGAAGCTTTCTTT; CDR3: CSARVLGRGTTEAFF
V: TRBV28; J: TRBJ1-2; D: .; size: .; DNA: TGTGCCAGCAGTTTCCCTCCCCCCAACTATGGCTACACCTTC; CDR3: CASSFPPPNYGYTF
V: TRBV6-2/TRBV6-3; J: TRBJ2-3; D: .; size: few; DNA: TGTGCCAGCAGTTACGGTGACATACCCACAGATACGCAGTATTTT; CDR3: CASSYGDIPTDTQYF
V: TRBV6-2/TRBV6-3; J: TRBJ2-2; D: TRBD1; size: .; DNA: TGTGCCAGCAGTCCCACAGGGGAGCGAAACACCGGGGAGCTGTTTTTT; CDR3: CASSPTGERNTGELFF
V: TRBV27; J: TRBJ2-7; D: .; size: few; DNA: TGTGCCAGCCGCGGCGGACGAGCAGAACACGAGCAGTACTTC; CDR3: CASRGGRAEHEQYF